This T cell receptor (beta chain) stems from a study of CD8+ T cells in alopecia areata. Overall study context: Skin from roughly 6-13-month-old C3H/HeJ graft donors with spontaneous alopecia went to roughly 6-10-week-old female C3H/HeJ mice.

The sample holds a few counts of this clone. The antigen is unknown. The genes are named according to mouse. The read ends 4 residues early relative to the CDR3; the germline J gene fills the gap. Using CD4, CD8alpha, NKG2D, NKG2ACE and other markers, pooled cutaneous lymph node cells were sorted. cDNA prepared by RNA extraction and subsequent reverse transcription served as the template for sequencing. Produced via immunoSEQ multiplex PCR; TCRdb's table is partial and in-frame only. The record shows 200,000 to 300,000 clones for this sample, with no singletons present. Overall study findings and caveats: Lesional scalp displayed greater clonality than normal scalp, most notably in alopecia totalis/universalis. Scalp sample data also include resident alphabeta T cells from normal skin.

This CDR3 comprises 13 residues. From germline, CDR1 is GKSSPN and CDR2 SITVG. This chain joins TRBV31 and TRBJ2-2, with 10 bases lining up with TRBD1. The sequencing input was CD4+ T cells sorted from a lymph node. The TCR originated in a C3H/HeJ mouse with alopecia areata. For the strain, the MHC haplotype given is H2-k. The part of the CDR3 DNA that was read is TGTGCCTGGACTGGGACAGGGGACGGG. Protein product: CAWTGTGDG. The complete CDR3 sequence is CAWTGTGDGQLYF.